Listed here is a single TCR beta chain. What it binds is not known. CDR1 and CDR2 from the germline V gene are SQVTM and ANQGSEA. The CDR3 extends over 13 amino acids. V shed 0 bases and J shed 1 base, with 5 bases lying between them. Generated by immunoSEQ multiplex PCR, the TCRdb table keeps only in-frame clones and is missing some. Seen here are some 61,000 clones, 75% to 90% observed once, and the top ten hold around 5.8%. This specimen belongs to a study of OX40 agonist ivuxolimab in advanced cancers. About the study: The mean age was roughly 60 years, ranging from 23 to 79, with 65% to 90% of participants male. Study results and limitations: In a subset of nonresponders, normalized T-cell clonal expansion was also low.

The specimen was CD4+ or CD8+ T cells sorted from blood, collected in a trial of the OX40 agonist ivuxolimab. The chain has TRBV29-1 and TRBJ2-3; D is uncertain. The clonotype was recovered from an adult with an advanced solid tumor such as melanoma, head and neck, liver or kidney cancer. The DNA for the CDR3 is TGCAGCGTTGAAGATCGAGGCACAGATACGCAGTATTTT. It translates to CSVEDRGTDTQYF.